This T cell receptor (beta chain) appears in the sequencing data of a study of blood T cell repertoires in COVID-19. Study-wide context: T cells, B-cell-depleted T cells, or PBMCs provided the cDNA or gDNA that served as material.

The V and J ends lost 9 bases and 6 bases respectively, with 17 bases between them. The CDR3 is 13 amino acids. From germline, CDR1 is MNHEY and CDR2 SVGAGI. Using immunoSEQ multiplex PCR, the repertoire was profiled, and TCRdb retains in-frame clones only, with some absent. Of about 200,000 clones listed, nearly 90% are singletons. This clone was seen a few times. It was during active infection that Seattle patients were enrolled and then longitudinally followed. The sample taken for sequencing was peripheral blood. The source is a man between 45 and 60 years old with COVID-19, enrolled during active disease. V usage is TRBV6-5 and J usage is TRBJ1-1; perhaps TRBD1 as D (5 bases). CDR3 coding DNA: TGTGCCAGTAAGGCCCCGGGGGAGTCTGAAGCTTTCTTT. Translated: CASKAPGESEAFF.